These 20 T cell receptor beta chains were sequenced from one sample in a study of a mutant IDH1 vaccine in newly diagnosed glioma. Profiling relied on immunoSEQ multiplex PCR, and the TCRdb table lists in-frame clones only, not all of them. The sample carries 95,000 to 100,000 clones, roughly 89% recorded once. Regarding time point: baseline, week 1 (first vaccination visit). Treatment here: pre-vaccination baseline after standard-of-care therapy. Material: PBMCs, obtained from a glioma patient treated with radiotherapy, temozolomide or both. These TCRs come from a woman aged 50 to 60 with glioma.

This rearrangement joins TRBV5-1 to TRBJ2-7, with TRBD2 matching 10 bases. J was trimmed by 1 base and V by 4 bases; bases with no gene match: 5. The CDR3 sequence is 15 residues long. Per germline, CDR1 SGHRS and CDR2 YFSETQ. This chain's CDR3 is CASSPSTSGSYEQYF. CDR3 DNA: TGCGCCAGCAGCCCTTCGACTAGCGGGTCCTACGAGCAGTACTTC.

The chain couples TRBV7-9 to TRBJ1-6; D is unclear. V was shortened by 4 bases and J by 6 bases, with 1 base between the two germline ends. Germline CDR1 SEHNR, CDR2 FQNEAQ (reference sequence). The CDR3 extends over 11 amino acids. The CDR3 spells CASSSNSPLHF. The DNA of the CDR3 is TGTGCCAGCAGCTCTAATTCACCCCTCCACTTT.

The chain links TRBV27 to TRBJ2-3; D uncertain. The CDR3 has 14 residues. The germline V gene encodes CDR1 MNHEY and CDR2 SMNVEV (reference sequence). V was cut by 0 bases and J by 2 bases, with 6 bases left in between. CDR3 amino acids: CASSLSTFTDTQYF. CDR3 DNA sequence: TGTGCCAGCAGTTTATCCACCTTCACAGATACGCAGTATTTT.

J is TRBJ1-2 and V is TRBV11-2, with unresolved D. The germline gives CDR1 SGHAT, CDR2 FQNNGV. CDR3 length: 13 amino acids. Trimming stripped 6 bases from V and 6 bases from J, with 14 bases between. CDR3 sequence: CASRAGRAHGYTF. CDR3 bases: TGTGCCAGCAGGGCCGGACGAGCCCATGGCTACACCTTC.

The chain recombines TRBV11-1 with TRBJ2-1, with 11 bases matching TRBD2. V was pared by 8 bases and J by 8 bases, with 11 bases of the junction left unmatched. The CDR3 loop spans 15 amino acids. Germline assignment: CDR1 SGHAT and CDR2 FQDESV (reference sequence). CDR3: CASGLLAGVRDEQFF. As DNA, the CDR3 is TGTGCCAGCGGTTTACTAGCGGGAGTGAGGGATGAGCAGTTCTTC.

The J gene is TRBJ1-2, the V gene TRBV5-4; D is undetermined. CDR1 SGHNT and CDR2 YYREEE come from the germline V gene (reference sequence). There are 15 residues in the CDR3. Trimming took 4 bases from V and 7 from J, leaving 20 bases between them. The CDR3 region is CASSPSRDVLGGYTF. CDR3 DNA: TGTGCCAGCAGCCCCTCAAGAGATGTTCTGGGTGGCTACACCTTC.

J is TRBJ2-5 and V is TRBV7-8; 13 nucleotides agree with TRBD2. The closer fit of TRBJ2-7 to the DNA end suggests the J call may be wrong. Germline-derived CDR1 and CDR2 are SGHVS and FQNEAQ. The CDR3 runs to 17 residues. The CDR3, as DNA: TGTGCCAGCAGCTTAGCGGGGGGGACTAGCGGGATCTACGAGCAGTACTTC. As protein: CASSLAGGTSGIYEQYF.

The rearrangement joins TRBV5-8 to TRBJ2-3; 8 bases align to TRBD1. V lost 4 bases, J lost 4 bases, and 11 bases stayed unmatched. The CDR3 is 16 amino acids. Germline V gives CDR1 SGHTS, CDR2 YDEGEE. In DNA, the CDR3 is TGTGCCAGCAGCCGCGCCCCGACAGGGGTCTCAGATACGCAGTATTTT. This sequence encodes CASSRAPTGVSDTQYF.

The rearrangement joins TRBV7-2 to TRBJ2-3, with D tentatively TRBD2 (6 bases). V was clipped by 1 base and J by 0 bases, with 11 bases between them. Germline CDR1 reads SGHTA; CDR2 reads FQGNSA. The CDR3 has 16 residues. The CDR3 is CASSLGHSGSTDTQYF. The CDR3 region has the DNA TGTGCCAGCAGCTTAGGCCACAGCGGGAGCACAGATACGCAGTATTTT. Full variable domain (rest looked up from reference TRBV7-2 and TRBJ2-3): GAGVSQSPSNKVTEKGKDVELRCDPISGHTALYWYRQSLGQGLEFLIYFQGNSAPDKSGLPSDRFSAERTGGSVSTLTIQRTQQEDSAVYLCASSLGHSGSTDTQYFGPGTRLTVL.

This clone was counted once. The CDR3 nucleotides are TGTGCCAGCAGTTATCCCCAGGGAGGGTCTTATTCACCCCTCCACTTT. Its protein product is CASSYPQGGSYSPLHF. The chain joins TRBV28 to TRBJ1-6; weak D call: TRBD1 (5 bases). The CDR3 is made up of 16 amino acids. With 4 bases removed from V and 8 bases from J, the gap between germline ends came to 18 bases. The germline V gene encodes CDR1 MDHEN and CDR2 SYDVKM.

The V call is TRBV7-6, the J call TRBJ1-1; D perhaps matches TRBD1 (6 bases). CDR3 length: 14 residues. Germline CDR1 is SGHVS and CDR2 is FNYEAQ. V lost 5 bases, J lost 2 bases, and 12 bases lay in between. The CDR3 nucleotides read TGTGCCAGCAGCGCCGGACAGCCCAACACTGAAGCTTTCTTT. Its protein is CASSAGQPNTEAFF.

The chain uses TRBV6-6 and TRBJ2-3; tentative D call: TRBD1 (5 bases). This CDR3 spans 13 amino acids. V shed 6 bases and J shed 3 bases, with 10 bases lying between them. From germline, CDR1 is MNHNY and CDR2 SVGAGI (reference sequence). The CDR3 DNA reads as TGTGCCAGCAGGCCGCCAGGGACAGATACGCAGTATTTT. Encoded protein: CASRPPGTDTQYF.

The V gene is TRBV6-6, the J gene TRBJ2-1; D not certain. CDR1 is MNHNY and CDR2 is SVGAGI in the germline V gene (reference sequence). The CDR3 is 12 amino acids. V lost 6 bases and J lost 8, with 11 bases in between. CDR3 sequence: CASRSRGHEQFF. CDR3 DNA: TGTGCCAGCAGGTCCCGAGGACATGAGCAGTTCTTC.

The chain is built from TRBV16 and TRBJ1-2, with TRBD1 as a possible D gene (5 bases). This CDR3 comprises 14 residues. V gave up 0 bases and J gave up 8 bases, with 13 bases separating them. CDR1 KGHSY and CDR2 FQNENV come from the germline V gene. In DNA, the CDR3 is TGTGCCAGCAGCCAATCCGTAGGGGCCAGGGGCTACACCTTC. Its protein product is CASSQSVGARGYTF.

The chain employs TRBV5-1 and TRBJ2-5; 14 nucleotides align to TRBD2. The CDR3 is 16 amino acids. The V gene's germline CDR1 is SGHRS and CDR2 YFSETQ. Trimming cost V 4 bases and J 5 bases; bases outside gene matches: 7. For the CDR3, the DNA is TGCGCCAGCAGCACCGGGACTAGCGGGAGCGGCGAGACCCAGTACTTC. Translating gives CASSTGTSGSGETQYF.

This chain links TRBV10-3 with TRBJ2-3; TRBD2 matches 8 bases. Germline V lookup: CDR1 ENHRY, CDR2 SYGVKD. This CDR3 spans 13 amino acids. J was trimmed by 6 bases and V by 6 bases; bases with no gene match: 5. CDR3 sequence: CAIRRASGDTQYF. The CDR3 nucleotides read TGTGCCATCAGGAGGGCTAGCGGGGATACGCAGTATTTT.

This rearrangement joins TRBV7-3 to TRBJ2-3; TRBD1 matches 8 bases. Germline lookup yields CDR1 SGHTA and CDR2 FQGTGA. V lost 6 bases, J lost 1 base, and 3 bases stayed unmatched. The CDR3 length is 14 residues. Here the CDR3 DNA reads TGTGCCAGCAGTGGACAGGGCGGCACAGATACGCAGTATTTT. As protein: CASSGQGGTDTQYF.

The chain uses TRBV27 and TRBJ1-1; 8 bases line up with TRBD1. This CDR3 has 18 residues. Germline V gene data show CDR1 as MNHEY and CDR2 as SMNVEV (reference sequence). V was clipped by 8 bases and J by 0 bases; unmatched bases: 17. CDR3 sequence (DNA): TGTGCCAGCGTGGGTCGGACAGGGAGGGATACCATGAACACTGAAGCTTTCTTT. Translated, it gives CASVGRTGRDTMNTEAFF.

On this clone: Other DNA sequences in this specimen translate into the identical CDR3. Here the CDR3 DNA reads TGTGCCAGCAGCGTAGATGAGACCCAGTACTTC. This sequence encodes CASSVDETQYF. The chain couples TRBV9 to TRBJ2-5; D ambiguous. Per germline, CDR1 SGDLS and CDR2 YYNGEE. Trimming stripped 0 bases from V and 5 bases from J, with 2 bases between. This CDR3 is 11 amino acids long.

V and J are TRBV7-2 and TRBJ2-1; 16 positions agree with TRBD2. Germline CDR1 reads SGHTA; CDR2 reads FQGNSA. The CDR3 has 16 amino acids. Trimming cost V 6 bases and J 7 bases; bases outside gene matches: 6. CDR3 residues: CASRKPGLAGGNEQFF. For the CDR3, the DNA is TGTGCCAGCAGAAAACCGGGACTAGCGGGAGGGAATGAGCAGTTCTTC.